This passage covers 29 T cell receptor beta chains from one sample sequenced in a study of cytomegalovirus exposure and HLA in healthy donors. PCR primers comprised 60 Vbeta and 13 Jbeta primers. Clones were sequenced by immunoSEQ multiplex PCR, and TCRdb holds only the in-frame ones, with some missing. The data hold under 300,000 clones, with around two thirds observed a single time. The specimen sequenced was PBMCs. These TCRs come from a female donor in good health and CMV-seronegative.

V is TRBV28 and J is TRBJ1-4, with a possible D match to TRBD1 (5 bases). The CDR3 spans 15 residues. Germline V lookup: CDR1 MDHEN, CDR2 SYDVKM. V lost 4 bases, J lost 7 bases, and 16 bases lay in between. CDR3 coding DNA: TGTGCCAGCAGTTCTGTCCGGGACTCCCTTGAAAAACTGTTTTTT. This encodes CASSSVRDSLEKLFF. The whole variable domain, filled in from reference TRBV28 and TRBJ1-4, reads DVKVTQSSRYLVKRTGEKVFLECVQDMDHENMFWYRQDPGLGLRLIYFSYDVKMKEKGDIPEGYSVSREKKERFSLILESASTNQTSMYLCASSSVRDSLEKLFFGSGTQLSVL.

The CDR3 reads CATGQGADEQYF. Here the CDR3 DNA reads TGTGCCACGGGACAGGGGGCCGACGAGCAGTACTTC. The chain joins TRBV19 to TRBJ2-7; TRBD1 matches 12 bases. The CDR3 is 12 amino acids. V was pared by 10 bases and J by 5 bases, with 3 bases of the junction left unmatched. The germline CDR1 and CDR2 sequences are LNHDA and SQIVND (reference sequence).

The chain is built from TRBV7-9 and TRBJ1-1; 7 positions match TRBD1. V lost 5 bases and J lost 10; bases outside the gene matches: 10. This CDR3 has 13 residues. Germline lookup yields CDR1 SEHNR and CDR2 FQNEAQ (reference sequence). CDR3 protein: CASSPGQVKAAFF. Here the CDR3 DNA reads TGTGCCAGCAGCCCAGGACAGGTCAAGGCAGCTTTCTTT.

The chain links TRBV18 to TRBJ1-1; the match to TRBD1 covers 8 bases. The J segment lost 4 bases and the V segment lost 1 base, leaving 8 bases of the junction unmatched. Germline V gives CDR1 KGHSH, CDR2 LQKENI. The CDR3 spans 16 residues. Here the CDR3 DNA reads TGTGCCAGCTCACCACTCCCGACAGGGGAGGTCACTGAAGCTTTCTTT. It translates to CASSPLPTGEVTEAFF.

The CDR3: CASSSDISNYGYTF. Here the CDR3 DNA reads TGTGCCAGCTCATCTGACATCTCTAACTATGGCTACACCTTC. The rearrangement links TRBV18 to TRBJ1-2; no clear D gene. V shed 5 bases and J shed 0 bases, with 10 bases lying between them. The germline gives CDR1 KGHSH, CDR2 LQKENI. This CDR3 has 14 residues.

The chain is built from TRBV28 and TRBJ1-2; 8 nucleotides align to TRBD1. CDR3 length equals 14 residues. CDR1 is MDHEN, CDR2 SYDVKM, per germline. J was trimmed by 4 bases and V by 7 bases; bases with no gene match: 8. CDR3 loop: CASTEYRGIYGYTF. CDR3 DNA sequence: TGTGCCAGCACTGAATACAGGGGGATCTATGGCTACACCTTC.

J is TRBJ1-2 and V is TRBV5-1; possible D gene TRBD1, 6 bases. Trimming removed 2 bases from V and 7 bases from J, with 9 bases in between. The CDR3 length is 12 residues. Germline CDR1 reads SGHRS; CDR2 reads YFSETQ. The CDR3 region has the DNA TGCGCCAGCAGCTTTGTAGGGGGTGGCTACACCTTC. Its protein is CASSFVGGGYTF.

The CDR3 loop reads CASSQDATRSGELFF. DNA for the CDR3: TGCGCCAGCAGCCAAGATGCGACGAGGAGCGGGGAGCTGTTTTTT. The chain combines TRBV4-1 with TRBJ2-2; D is ambiguous. The germline gives CDR1 MGHRA, CDR2 YSYEKL. The CDR3 runs 15 residues. V gave up 0 bases and J gave up 7 bases, with 12 bases separating them.

V gene TRBV10-3 combines with J gene TRBJ2-2, with D uncertain. This CDR3 comprises 11 residues. The germline V gene encodes CDR1 ENHRY and CDR2 SYGVKD. The germline V and J ends were trimmed by 10 bases and 7 bases, with 10 bases remaining between them. CDR3 sequence (DNA): TGTGCCACCGGGTCCCTCGGGGAGCTGTTTTTT. Amino acids: CATGSLGELFF.

The J gene is TRBJ2-7, the V gene TRBV2, with a possible D match to TRBD2 (6 bases). The CDR3 runs 14 residues. V dropped 4 bases and J dropped 5 bases, with 15 bases sitting between them. CDR1 is SNHLY, CDR2 FYNNEI, per germline. Written as DNA, the CDR3 is TGTGCCAGCAGTGTGGGGGGTCTTGGGGACGAGCAGTACTTC. Protein product: CASSVGGLGDEQYF.

V is TRBV11-3 and J is TRBJ2-7; TRBD2 matches 7 bases. V dropped 3 bases and J dropped 1; count of bases not matched to a gene: 9. This CDR3 has 16 amino acids. Per germline, CDR1 SGHNT and CDR2 YENEEA. The CDR3 region has the DNA TGTGCCAGCAGCTTCTCGGGTGCGGGAGCATCCTACGAGCAGTACTTC. It codes for CASSFSGAGASYEQYF. Looking up the rest from reference TRBV11-3 and TRBJ2-7 gives the full variable domain: EAGVVQSPRYKIIEKKQPVAFWCNPISGHNTLYWYLQNLGQGPELLIRYENEEAVDDSQLPKDRFSAERLKGVDSTLKIQPAELGDSAVYLCASSFSGAGASYEQYFGPGTRLTVT.

The rearrangement joins TRBV19 to TRBJ2-7; 8 bases are shared with TRBD2. This CDR3 contains 16 residues. CDR1 LNHDA and CDR2 SQIVND come from the germline V gene (reference sequence). After removal of 5 bases from V and 1 base from J, the junction contained 10 bases not matched to a gene. The CDR3 region is CASSLPGLAESYEQYF. For the CDR3, the DNA is TGTGCCAGTAGTCTCCCCGGACTAGCCGAATCCTACGAGCAGTACTTC.

This chain links TRBV15 with TRBJ2-3, with 10 bases lining up with TRBD1. CDR3 length equals 21 residues. Trimming took 0 bases from V and 3 from J; bases not matched to a gene: 18. Germline V gene lookup returns CDR1 LNHNV and CDR2 YYDKDF (reference sequence). CDR3 sequence (DNA): TGTGCCACCAGCAGAGATTTGGGACAGGGGTACGAGCGGGAGCGGACAGATACGCAGTATTTT. It translates to CATSRDLGQGYERERTDTQYF.

V is TRBV7-3 and J is TRBJ1-1; no definite D call. Germline lookup yields CDR1 SGHTA and CDR2 FQGTGA. The ends were cut back, 2 bases at V and 7 bases at J, with 20 bases in the middle. The CDR3 has 16 amino acids. CDR3 protein: CASSLQGPGSPSEAFF. In DNA, the CDR3 is TGTGCCAGCAGCTTACAAGGTCCAGGCAGCCCCAGTGAAGCTTTCTTT.

This clone turned up a few times. This chain uses TRBV10-2 with TRBJ2-1, with D tentatively TRBD2 (6 bases). Germline V gene data show CDR1 as WSHSY and CDR2 as SAAADI. This CDR3 has 16 amino acids. Between the trimmed V and J ends, which lost 10 bases and 7 bases, there was a span of 26 bases. The CDR3 DNA reads as TGCGCCACCGGAGGGGCTAGCGAGATCCCGGGGAATGAGCAGTTCTTC. This codes for CATGGASEIPGNEQFF.

The chain links TRBV2 to TRBJ2-1; 10 positions match TRBD2. V lost 9 bases, J lost 0 bases, and 5 bases stayed unmatched. The CDR3 totals 15 residues. CDR1 is SNHLY and CDR2 is FYNNEI in the germline V gene. CDR3 bases: TGTGCCAGTAGCGGGAGGACGTCCTCCTACAATGAGCAGTTCTTC. It encodes CASSGRTSSYNEQFF.

CDR3 in DNA: TGTGCCAGTGATGCAGGGAAGGCTACCCAAGAGACCCAGTACTTC. Translated, it gives CASDAGKATQETQYF. The rearrangement joins TRBV2 to TRBJ2-5; TRBD1 is a possible D gene (5 bases). CDR1 and CDR2 (germline): SNHLY, FYNNEI. The CDR3 totals 15 residues. V lost 9 bases to trimming and J lost 1 base, with 18 bases between them. The whole variable domain, remainder taken from reference TRBV2 and TRBJ2-5, is EPEVTQTPSHQVTQMGQEVILRCVPISNHLYFYWYRQILGQKVEFLVSFYNNEISEKSEIFDDQFSVERPDGSNFTLKIRSTKLEDSAMYFCASDAGKATQETQYFGPGTRLLVL.

This chain links TRBV29-1 with TRBJ2-3; 8 nucleotides line up with TRBD1. Germline assignment: CDR1 SQVTM and CDR2 ANQGSEA. CDR3 length: 13 amino acids. The ends lost 6 bases at V and 8 bases at J; junction bases unmatched: 10. In DNA form, the CDR3 reads TGCAGCGTCCGGGACAGGAGTATTGGTACGCAGTATTTT. Encoded protein: CSVRDRSIGTQYF.

This clone was detected once. CDR3 sequence (DNA): TGCAGCGTACAGCTCAGCTCCTACGAGCAGTACTTC. Translated, it gives CSVQLSSYEQYF. The chain combines TRBV29-1 with TRBJ2-5, with D hard to call. The DNA end favors TRBJ2-7, so the J call may be wrong. CDR3 length: 12 amino acids. Germline V gives CDR1 SQVTM, CDR2 ANQGSEA.

The rearrangement uses TRBV5-5 and TRBJ1-2, with TRBD1 identical over 8 bases. The ends lost 0 bases at V and 5 bases at J; junction bases unmatched: 6. There are 15 residues in the CDR3. Looked up from germline, CDR1 is SGHKS and CDR2 is YYEKEE (reference sequence). The CDR3 bases are TGTGCCAGCAGCTTGGGGCAGGGGGCGCGATATGGCTACACCTTC. It specifies CASSLGQGARYGYTF.

This clone showed up just a few times. The chain has TRBV11-3 and TRBJ2-1, with TRBD1 matching 9 bases. CDR1 and CDR2 (germline): SGHNT, YENEEA. The CDR3 loop spans 17 amino acids. V was pared by 1 base and J by 4 bases, with 8 bases of the junction left unmatched. CDR3 protein: CASSLAWDRAPYNEQFF. The CDR3 DNA reads TGTGCCAGCAGCTTAGCTTGGGACAGGGCCCCATACAATGAGCAGTTCTTC.

There are a few counts of this clone. This chain uses TRBV2 with TRBJ2-5; 7 nucleotides match TRBD1. V lost 3 bases, J lost 11 bases, and 15 bases stayed unmatched. CDR1 and CDR2 from the germline V gene are SNHLY and FYNNEI. The CDR3 extends over 15 amino acids. This CDR3 is CASSESGTASSEQYF. The DNA of the CDR3 is TGTGCCAGCAGTGAGTCCGGGACAGCGTCTAGTGAGCAGTACTTC.

This sequence joins TRBV11-2 and TRBJ1-5; maybe TRBD1 (5 bases). V lost 3 bases and J 0 bases, leaving 12 bases between the germline ends. This CDR3 spans 16 amino acids. CDR1 is SGHAT and CDR2 is FQNNGV in the germline V gene. The CDR3 protein is CASSLVGRYSNQPQHF. The CDR3 DNA is TGTGCCAGCAGCTTGGTGGGGCGATATAGCAATCAGCCCCAGCATTTT.

V gene TRBV19 combines with J gene TRBJ2-5; tentatively, D is TRBD1 (5 bases). Germline V gene lookup returns CDR1 LNHDA and CDR2 SQIVND (reference sequence). The CDR3 has 13 amino acids. Trimming took off 8 bases at V and 5 bases at J, with 15 bases between the two ends. The CDR3 loop is CASYPGKGETQYF. As DNA, the CDR3 is TGTGCCAGTTACCCAGGGAAGGGGGAGACCCAGTACTTC. Using reference TRBV19 and TRBJ2-5 for the parts outside the CDR3, the full variable domain is DGGITQSPKYLFRKEGQNVTLSCEQNLNHDAMYWYRQDPGQGLRLIYYSQIVNDFQKGDIAEGYSVSREKKESFPLTVTSAQKNPTAFYLCASYPGKGETQYFGPGTRLLVL.

The genes are TRBV6-6 and TRBJ1-5; 9 positions match TRBD1. Germline lookup yields CDR1 MNHNY and CDR2 SVGAGI (reference sequence). The CDR3 is made up of 14 amino acids. V gave up 6 bases and J gave up 13 bases; unmatched junction bases: 13. The CDR3 DNA sequence: TGTGCCAGCAGGCCGACAGGGGGGTTTTCCTTTCAGCATTTT. Protein: CASRPTGGFSFQHF.

The J gene is TRBJ1-3, the V gene TRBV12-5; 7 bases agree with TRBD1. CDR3 length equals 16 residues. Germline values: CDR1 LGHNT, CDR2 FRNRAP. The junction had 11 bases not matched to a gene; V was cut back by 1 base and J by 8 bases. The CDR3 reads CASGLAILQGEYTIYF. In nucleotides, the CDR3 is TGTGCTAGTGGTTTGGCCATACTCCAGGGGGAATACACCATATATTTT. Drawing the rest from reference TRBV12-5 and TRBJ1-3, the complete variable domain is DARVTQTPRHKVTEMGQEVTMRCQPILGHNTVFWYRQTMMQGLELLAYFRNRAPLDDSGMPKDRFSAEMPDATLATLKIQPSEPRDSAVYFCASGLAILQGEYTIYFGEGSWLTVV.

In DNA form, the CDR3 reads TGTGCCAGCAGTTTGCAAAGGGGCCAGCCCCAGCATTTT. This gives the protein CASSLQRGQPQHF. This chain connects TRBV28 to TRBJ1-5; a possible D gene is TRBD1 (5 bases). The CDR3 extends over 13 amino acids. Germline values: CDR1 MDHEN, CDR2 SYDVKM. The ends were cut back, 3 bases at V and 7 bases at J, with 10 bases in the middle.

The CDR3 region has the DNA TGTGCCAGCAGCTTTGGGGGCGTAGGCATTCAGTACTTC. Translating gives CASSFGGVGIQYF. V is TRBV11-3 and J is TRBJ2-4, with D possibly being TRBD1 (6 bases). In germline, CDR1 is SGHNT, CDR2 YENEEA. This CDR3 comprises 13 residues. V was trimmed by 3 bases and J by 9 bases, leaving 12 bases between them. Looking up the rest from reference TRBV11-3 and TRBJ2-4 gives the full variable domain: EAGVVQSPRYKIIEKKQPVAFWCNPISGHNTLYWYLQNLGQGPELLIRYENEEAVDDSQLPKDRFSAERLKGVDSTLKIQPAELGDSAVYLCASSFGGVGIQYFGAGTRLSVL.

With respect to this clone: Other DNA sequences in this specimen translate into the identical CDR3. The chain recombines TRBV6-5 with TRBJ1-3, with D unclear. Germline V CDR1 and CDR2: MNHEY, SVGAGI. The V end was cut by 8 bases, the J end by 0 bases, with 5 bases between. This CDR3 region has 12 residues. Here the CDR3 DNA reads TGTGCCAGCCGGAGCTCTGGAAACACCATATATTTT. It codes for CASRSSGNTIYF.